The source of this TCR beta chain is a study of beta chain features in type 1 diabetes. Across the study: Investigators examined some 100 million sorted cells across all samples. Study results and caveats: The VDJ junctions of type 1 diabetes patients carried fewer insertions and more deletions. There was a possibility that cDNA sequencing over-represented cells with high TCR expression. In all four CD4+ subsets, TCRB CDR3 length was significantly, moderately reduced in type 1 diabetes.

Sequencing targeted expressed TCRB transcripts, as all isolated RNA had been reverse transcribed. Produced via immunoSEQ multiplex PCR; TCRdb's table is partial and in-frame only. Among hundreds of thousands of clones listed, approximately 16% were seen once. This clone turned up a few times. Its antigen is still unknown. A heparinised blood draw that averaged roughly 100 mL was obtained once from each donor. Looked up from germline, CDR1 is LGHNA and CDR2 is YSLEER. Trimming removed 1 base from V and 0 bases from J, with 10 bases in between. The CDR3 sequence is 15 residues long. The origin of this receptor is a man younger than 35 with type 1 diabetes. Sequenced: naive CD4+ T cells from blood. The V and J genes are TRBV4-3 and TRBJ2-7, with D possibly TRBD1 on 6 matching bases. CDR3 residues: CASSQGNRDSYEQYF. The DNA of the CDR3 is TGCGCCAGCAGCCAAGGGAACAGGGACTCCTACGAGCAGTACTTC.